The TCR beta chain under discussion was sequenced for a study of blood T cell repertoires in COVID-19 (TCRdb year 2020). The study in broad terms: Samples covering the acute and convalescent phases of COVID-19 were provided by collaborators in the United States, Italy and Spain. Sample metadata almost always included a de-identified subject ID, COVID-19 status, age in years and sex. Subjects who had been exposed to COVID-19, were actively infected with it, or had recovered from it provided the deeply sampled blood TCRbeta repertoires that made up the dataset. The material from the prospective study consisted of cDNA or gDNA derived from T cells, B-cell-depleted T cells, or PBMCs. Where HLA class I and class II types were available, the types were taken from metadata supplied by the sample provider, not from assay-based typing. Samples were obtained from the ongoing ImmuneRACE study (first 160 participants) and from about 1,300 subjects provided by 6 global collaborators. A freely available public database, intended as a resource for researchers studying the immune response to SARS-CoV-2, is where the repertoires were released. Study-wide findings and limitations: How much clinical and demographic metadata was included differed by source and by participant, and the metadata was provided uncurated.

TCRbeta CDR3 regions were amplified from genomic DNA using the immunoSEQ Assay, a bias-controlled multiplex PCR. As for the authors' bioinformatics: The number of nucleated cells in each sample was estimated from the amplification of reference gene primers within the assay. To quantify the absolute abundance of each unique TCRbeta CDR3 rearrangement, sequence reads were collapsed and filtered. Productive Simpson clonality was computed per sample as the square root of Simpson's diversity index over productive rearrangements. As stored in TCRdb, this immuneACCESS dataset retains in-frame rearrangements with V and J assigned. A fraction of the clones does not appear; measured against another copy, unresolved V genes explain less than half of the discrepancy, and the remainder lacks a known reason. The D gene and trimming were derived from the DNA, and the V and J assignments and clone size from that table. The sample data list about 130,000 clones, and 80% to 85% of these were observed just once. Of the sample, about 18% is held by the ten largest clones.

About this clone itself: Its recognized antigen is unknown. The input lacks base qualities; no much larger clone sits a single base away.

Participants in the prospective study were aged 18 to 89 years, lived in 20 to 25 United States geographic areas, and enrolled through a virtual design. In the prospective study, participants were assigned to cohorts based on the clinical history participants reported in a screening survey and a study questionnaire. ImmuneRACE Cohort 3 recovered participants were defined by two consecutive negative NP/OP PCR tests, healthcare professional clearance, or symptom resolution. Each participant in the prospective study had whole blood, serum and a nasopharyngeal or oropharyngeal swab collected by mobile phlebotomists. Participants in the prospective study had the option to provide additional blood draws and questionnaires over a 2-month period. Before DNA extraction, blood samples from the prospective study were shipped at room temperature or frozen. The TCR was taken from a man aged 25 to 45 who had recovered from COVID-19. Sequenced material: PBMCs or T cells enriched from blood (not recorded which).

The CDR3 protein: CASSPQGSDTQYF. The nucleotides are TGTGCCAGCAGCCCCCAGGGTTCCGATACGCAGTATTTT. Recombination joined TRBV5-4 with TRBJ2-3, with TRBD1 perhaps the D gene, on 5 matching bases. V drops 4 bases and J drops 6 bases, leaving 12 bases in between. CDR1 and CDR2 were assigned from the germline V gene (reference sequence) as SGHNT and YYREEE. The CDR3 has 13 amino acids, counting the end cysteine and phenylalanine. Kept here is only the CDR3 DNA, which spans 39 bases and is read in frame from base 1.